The rows below give T cell receptor beta chains drawn from one sample of a study of OX40 agonist ivuxolimab in advanced cancers. Data came from immunoSEQ multiplex PCR; TCRdb stores just in-frame clones and leaves some out. The data hold 67,000 or so clones, with 88% observed a single time. The material was CD4+ or CD8+ T cells sorted from blood, obtained in a trial of the OX40 agonist ivuxolimab. These receptors were collected from an adult with an advanced solid tumor such as melanoma, head and neck, liver or kidney cancer. Each CDR3 is given with its conserved first and last residue. A D gene is named only where the DNA matches it firmly. Expanded clones get a size class; other rows say once, few or many, or leave the size out.

J	D	V	size	CDR3	DNA
TRBJ1-2	TRBD1	TRBV28	.	CASSFGDRGNYGYTF	TGTGCCAGCAGTTTCGGCGACAGGGGTAACTATGGCTACACCTTC
TRBJ2-7	.	TRBV7-2	.	CASSPTLQGGEQYF	TGTGCCAGCAGCCCAACACTTCAGGGTGGCGAGCAGTACTTC
TRBJ2-3	.	TRBV2	.	CASNILGTDTQYF	TGTGCCAGCAATATCTTAGGCACAGATACGCAGTATTTT
TRBJ2-3	.	TRBV7-9	.	CASSLSPTDTQYF	TGTGCCAGCAGCTTATCACCGACAGATACGCAGTATTTT
TRBJ1-1	.	TRBV7-2	.	CASSLVIGGEAFF	TGTGCCAGCAGCTTAGTCATTGGAGGGGAGGCTTTCTTT
TRBJ1-2	.	TRBV5-1	.	CASSNRVGMGYTF	TGCGCCAGCAGCAACAGGGTCGGGATGGGCTACACCTTC
TRBJ1-2	TRBD1	TRBV27	.	CASTTSGTGTAGYTF	TGTGCCAGCACAACTTCCGGGACAGGGACCGCTGGCTACACCTTC
TRBJ2-3	.	TRBV4-1	few	CASSQGTRKTSTDTQYF	TGCGCCAGCAGCCAAGGGACCCGCAAGACCTCCACAGATACGCAGTATTTT
TRBJ1-1	TRBD1	TRBV7-2	.	CASSLRGGTGLLNTEAFF	TGTGCCAGCAGCTTACGAGGTGGGACAGGGCTCTTGAACACTGAAGCTTTCTTT
TRBJ2-5	.	TRBV11-2	few	CASSLDDRLTETQYF	TGTGCCAGCAGCTTAGATGACAGGTTGACAGAGACCCAGTACTTC
TRBJ2-5	TRBD1	TRBV18	.	CASSPPTGQGARETQYF	TGTGCCAGCTCACCGCCTACGGGACAGGGGGCCCGAGAGACCCAGTACTTC
TRBJ1-4	.	TRBV4-3	.	CASSQDLGGAFREKLFF	TGCGCCAGCAGCCAAGATCTTGGAGGGGCCTTTCGCGAAAAACTGTTTTTT
TRBJ2-3	.	TRBV4-3	.	CASSQEGWDTQYF	TGCGCCAGCAGCCAAGAGGGGTGGGATACGCAGTATTTT
TRBJ2-3	.	TRBV30	.	CAWSVLDGTDTQYF	TGTGCCTGGAGTGTACTGGATGGTACAGATACGCAGTATTTT
TRBJ2-2	.	TRBV29-1	once	CSVGGRANTGELFF	TGCAGCGTCGGGGGACGTGCGAACACCGGGGAGCTGTTTTTT
TRBJ2-3	.	TRBV5-1	.	CASSWGVRTDTQYF	TGCGCCAGCAGTTGGGGGGTTCGCACAGATACGCAGTATTTT
TRBJ1-4	.	TRBV19	.	CASSSAVGEKLFF	TGTGCCAGTAGTTCTGCGGTTGGAGAAAAACTGTTTTTT
TRBJ1-1	TRBD1	TRBV29-1	.	CSVWGTGGTMNTEAFF	TGCAGCGTTTGGGGGACAGGGGGAACTATGAACACTGAAGCTTTCTTT
TRBJ2-7	TRBD1	TRBV10-3	.	CAIGTGASYEQYF	TGTGCCATCGGGACAGGGGCATCCTACGAGCAGTACTTC
TRBJ1-1	.	TRBV29-1	few	CSVVANTEAFF	TGCAGCGTTGTAGCGAACACTGAAGCTTTCTTT
TRBJ1-4	.	TRBV10-2	.	CASSELSNEKLFF	TGCGCCAGCAGTGAGTTGTCGAATGAAAAACTGTTTTTT
TRBJ1-4	.	TRBV19	.	CASSIGGVGEKLFF	TGTGCCAGTAGTATCGGAGGGGTCGGTGAAAAACTGTTTTTT
TRBJ1-4	.	TRBV6-6	.	CASEGGHEKLFF	TGTGCCAGCGAGGGGGGCCATGAAAAACTGTTTTTT
TRBJ2-3	.	TRBV29-1	few	CSVEGGQLSTDTQYF	TGCAGCGTTGAAGGAGGACAGCTCAGCACAGATACGCAGTATTTT
TRBJ1-4	.	TRBV5-1	.	CASSLIPGDASELFF	TGCGCCAGCAGCCTCATACCAGGGGATGCTTCAGAACTGTTTTTT
TRBJ2-3	TRBD2	TRBV7-8	.	CASSLGVGGTTDTQYF	TGTGCCAGCAGCTTGGGAGTCGGGGGGACCACAGATACGCAGTATTTT
TRBJ2-7	TRBD2	TRBV18	.	CASSKPSGSYEQYF	TGTGCCAGCTCAAAGCCTAGCGGGAGCTACGAGCAGTACTTC
TRBJ2-5	TRBD1	TRBV19	.	CASSPPGQGWQTQYF	TGTGCCAGTAGTCCTCCGGGACAGGGGTGGCAGACCCAGTACTTC
TRBJ1-2	TRBD1	TRBV6-5	.	CASSTQPQGAVGYTF	TGTGCCAGCAGTACCCAGCCACAGGGGGCAGTTGGCTACACCTTC
TRBJ2-5	.	TRBV2	.	CASTMGGGPETQYF	TGTGCCAGCACGATGGGGGGGGGCCCGGAGACCCAGTACTTC
TRBJ2-3	.	TRBV11-2	.	CASSLVLGGVTQYF	TGTGCCAGCAGCTTAGTCTTGGGGGGAGTTACGCAGTATTTT
TRBJ2-3	.	TRBV5-1	.	CASSFQITDTQYF	TGCGCCAGCAGCTTCCAAATCACAGATACGCAGTATTTT
TRBJ2-5	TRBD2	TRBV19	.	CASSLGLAGAYQETQYF	TGTGCCAGTAGTTTGGGACTAGCGGGCGCTTACCAAGAGACCCAGTACTTC
TRBJ2-7	.	TRBV2	.	CASSESGDEQYF	TGTGCCAGCAGTGAATCGGGGGACGAGCAGTACTTC
TRBJ1-1	.	TRBV30	.	CAWSAQSNTEAFF	TGTGCCTGGAGTGCACAGTCGAACACTGAAGCTTTCTTT
TRBJ2-5	.	TRBV4-2	.	CASSQRSEAEETQYF	TGTGCCAGCAGCCAGCGAAGTGAAGCTGAAGAGACCCAGTACTTC
TRBJ1-1	TRBD1	TRBV6-1	few	CASMGRGTAFF	TGTGCCAGCATGGGCAGGGGGACTGCTTTCTTT
TRBJ2-6	.	TRBV14	.	CASSLTYSGANVLTF	TGTGCCAGCAGCCTCACGTACTCTGGGGCCAACGTCCTGACTTTC
TRBJ1-6	.	TRBV5-6	.	CASSLAGGLSSPLHF	TGTGCCAGCAGCTTGGCCGGCGGGTTGAGTTCACCCCTCCACTTT
TRBJ2-3	.	TRBV4-1	.	CASSPSDGGTQYF	TGCGCCAGCAGCCCAAGCGATGGCGGTACGCAGTATTTT
TRBJ2-3	TRBD2	TRBV10-3	.	CAISEGLAGVGDTQYF	TGTGCCATCAGTGAGGGGCTAGCGGGAGTGGGAGATACGCAGTATTTT
TRBJ2-5	TRBD1	TRBV27	once	CASSFVAAGTGQETQYF	TGTGCCAGCAGTTTTGTCGCTGCAGGGACAGGACAAGAGACCCAGTACTTC
TRBJ1-4	.	TRBV6-5	.	CASSPYRSEKLFF	TGTGCCAGCAGCCCATATCGGAGTGAAAAACTGTTTTTT
TRBJ2-7	.	TRBV11-2	.	CASSLNVDGYEQYF	TGTGCCAGCAGCTTGAACGTGGACGGTTACGAGCAGTACTTC
TRBJ1-4	.	TRBV23-1	.	CASPPPAVWREKLFF	TGCGCCAGTCCCCCCCCGGCAGTGTGGAGGGAAAAACTGTTTTTT
TRBJ2-7	TRBD1	TRBV19	.	CASSQAYGTDFKRQYF	TGTGCCAGTAGCCAGGCCTACGGGACAGACTTTAAGCGGCAGTACTTC
TRBJ2-7	.	TRBV5-1	.	CASSLSPERYEQYF	TGCGCCAGCAGCTTGAGTCCGGAGCGGTACGAGCAGTACTTC
TRBJ2-3	TRBD1	TRBV5-1	.	CASSSGQDSTDTQYF	TGCGCCAGCAGCTCAGGACAGGATAGCACAGATACGCAGTATTTT